Each of the 20 T cell receptor beta chains below was sequenced from the same sample in a study of blood T cell repertoires in COVID-19. Assay used: immunoSEQ multiplex PCR; TCRdb lists only in-frame clones, some missing. This table has approximately 41,000 clones, around 86% appearing once. The source material was peripheral blood. The receptors were gathered from a man aged 45-60 years with active COVID-19.

The chain combines TRBV2 with TRBJ1-1, with 8 bases identical to TRBD1. With V trimmed by 6 bases and J by 4 bases, 16 bases remained unmatched. Germline V lookup: CDR1 SNHLY, CDR2 FYNNEI. CDR3 length equals 17 residues. CDR3 in DNA: TGTGCCAGCAGCCTATCTTCTCAGGGGGCTGCCACCACTGAAGCTTTCTTT. As protein: CASSLSSQGAATTEAFF.

This sequence joins TRBV7-8 and TRBJ2-7; D perhaps matches TRBD2 (5 bases). The CDR3 consists of 14 residues. V was cut by 5 bases and J by 3 bases, with 14 bases left in between. The germline V gene has CDR1 SGHVS and CDR2 FQNEAQ. CDR3 sequence: CASSPERRIYEQYF. The CDR3 DNA reads as TGTGCCAGCAGCCCGGAGCGGCGGATCTACGAGCAGTACTTC.

The rearrangement uses TRBV5-1 and TRBJ2-5; D is uncertain. Germline CDR1 reads SGHRS; CDR2 reads YFSETQ. The CDR3 has 12 amino acids. Trimming shortened V by 5 bases and J by 1 base, and 6 bases separated the two germline ends. CDR3 sequence reads: CASSGSQETQYF. Written as DNA, the CDR3 is TGCGCCAGCAGTGGCAGCCAAGAGACCCAGTACTTC.

The genes are TRBV19 and TRBJ2-7; D is ambiguous. From germline, CDR1 is LNHDA and CDR2 SQIVND (reference sequence). The CDR3 is 11 amino acids. V was pared by 10 bases and J by 3 bases, with 10 bases between. The CDR3 spells CATSQNYEQYF. CDR3 nucleotides: TGTGCCACCTCTCAGAACTACGAGCAGTACTTC.

The chain combines TRBV5-6 with TRBJ2-1; a possible D gene is TRBD2 (6 bases). The CDR3 has 15 amino acids. Germline V CDR1 and CDR2: SGHDT, YYEEEE. Trimming stripped 3 bases from V and 5 bases from J, with 15 bases between. The CDR3 loop is CASSSGTGPDNEQFF. CDR3 coding DNA: TGTGCCAGCAGCTCCGGGACTGGACCAGACAATGAGCAGTTCTTC.

The CDR3 spells CASRETGFDDEQFF. The CDR3 DNA is TGTGCCAGCAGGGAAACGGGATTTGACGATGAGCAGTTCTTC. This rearrangement joins TRBV2 to TRBJ2-1; D is perhaps TRBD2 (5 bases). V dropped 6 bases and J dropped 8 bases, with 17 bases sitting between them. CDR1 SNHLY and CDR2 FYNNEI come from the germline V gene. The CDR3 is 14 residues long.

V usage is TRBV19 and J usage is TRBJ2-2; D perhaps matches TRBD2 (5 bases). Germline-derived CDR1 and CDR2 are LNHDA and SQIVND (reference sequence). The CDR3 extends over 14 amino acids. Trimming pared 2 bases from V and 6 bases from J, leaving 10 bases between. CDR3: CASSITGNPGELFF. CDR3 sequence (DNA): TGTGCCAGTAGTATAACGGGAAACCCCGGGGAGCTGTTTTTT.

The chain recombines TRBV5-5 with TRBJ2-7, with 11 bases fitting TRBD2. Germline-derived CDR1 and CDR2 are SGHKS and YYEKEE (reference sequence). This CDR3 is built from 15 residues. V trimming: 6 bases; J trimming: 3 bases; junction bases outside the gene matches: 8. CDR3 bases: TGTGCCAGCACCCTTAGCGGGAGGGCCGACTACGAGCAGTACTTC. Amino acid sequence: CASTLSGRADYEQYF.

V is TRBV6-5 and J is TRBJ2-5; 10 bases map to TRBD2. With 4 bases clipped from V and 4 bases from J, the junction kept 9 bases outside the gene matches. This CDR3 spans 16 amino acids. Germline V gives CDR1 MNHEY, CDR2 SVGAGI. The CDR3 sequence: CASSSARLAGAETQYF. In DNA form, the CDR3 reads TGTGCCAGCAGTTCCGCGAGGCTAGCGGGAGCAGAGACCCAGTACTTC.

This clone was picked up a small number of times. The CDR3 DNA follows: TGTGCCAGCAGTTACAGGGCCTCCAATCAGCCCCAGCATTTT. Protein product: CASSYRASNQPQHF. The J gene is TRBJ1-5, the V gene TRBV2, with D tentatively TRBD1 (6 bases). Trimming left V 5 bases short and J 3 bases short, with 11 bases between. The length of the CDR3 is 14 residues. The germline V gene has CDR1 SNHLY and CDR2 FYNNEI. Combining the CDR3 with reference TRBV2 and TRBJ1-5 gives the whole variable domain EPEVTQTPSHQVTQMGQEVILRCVPISNHLYFYWYRQILGQKVEFLVSFYNNEISEKSEIFDDQFSVERPDGSNFTLKIRSTKLEDSAMYFCASSYRASNQPQHFGDGTRLSIL.

The V gene is TRBV30, the J gene TRBJ2-2, with unresolved D. The germline gives CDR1 GTSNPN, CDR2 SVGIG (reference sequence). This CDR3 comprises 16 residues. Deletions cut 2 bases from V and 0 bases from J, with 13 bases between. The chain's CDR3 is CAWSPYDTPNTGELFF. The CDR3 coding sequence is TGTGCCTGGAGTCCGTACGACACCCCGAACACCGGGGAGCTGTTTTTT.

V is TRBV12-5 and J is TRBJ2-2; TRBD1 matches 7 bases. Germline lookup yields CDR1 LGHNT and CDR2 FRNRAP. V dropped 7 bases and J dropped 6; count of bases not matched to a gene: 8. CDR3 size: 14 residues. The CDR3 DNA sequence: TGTGCTAGTGCCCGGACAGGAACCGCCGGGGAGCTGTTTTTT. Amino acid sequence: CASARTGTAGELFF. Complete variable domain (other parts from reference TRBV12-5 and TRBJ2-2): DARVTQTPRHKVTEMGQEVTMRCQPILGHNTVFWYRQTMMQGLELLAYFRNRAPLDDSGMPKDRFSAEMPDATLATLKIQPSEPRDSAVYFCASARTGTAGELFFGEGSRLTVL.

This rearrangement joins TRBV27 to TRBJ1-5; D unclear. Trimming took 3 bases from V and 9 from J, leaving 12 bases between them. Germline CDR1 and CDR2: MNHEY and SMNVEV (reference sequence). The CDR3 totals 13 residues. CDR3 residues: CASSLGSSGPQHF. The CDR3 coding sequence is TGTGCCAGCAGTTTGGGGAGCTCGGGGCCCCAGCATTTT.

This chain links TRBV27 with TRBJ2-3; TRBD2 is a possible D gene (5 bases). Per germline, CDR1 MNHEY and CDR2 SMNVEV (reference sequence). The ends were cut back, 4 bases at V and 7 bases at J, with 12 bases in the middle. There are 13 residues in the CDR3. CDR3 sequence: CASSYDYPNTQYF. Here the CDR3 DNA reads TGTGCCAGCAGTTACGACTACCCTAATACGCAGTATTTT.

V and J are TRBV5-1 and TRBJ2-7; 9 nucleotides line up with TRBD1. The V segment lost 0 bases and the J segment 5 bases; nucleotides outside the gene matches: 6. From germline, CDR1 is SGHRS and CDR2 YFSETQ. CDR3 length: 15 residues. The CDR3 region is CASSLAGTGSHEQYF. The CDR3 DNA reads TGCGCCAGCAGCTTGGCTGGGACAGGGAGTCACGAGCAGTACTTC. Full variable domain (missing parts from reference TRBV5-1 and TRBJ2-7): KAGVTQTPRYLIKTRGQQVTLSCSPISGHRSVSWYQQTPGQGLQFLFEYFSETQRNKGNFPGRFSGRQFSNSRSEMNVSTLELGDSALYLCASSLAGTGSHEQYFGPGTRLTVT.

This rearrangement joins TRBV24-1 to TRBJ2-7; D is undetermined. The V gene's germline CDR1 is KGHDR and CDR2 SFDVKD. The V end lost 4 bases, the J end lost 4 bases, and 13 bases lay between the germline ends. The CDR3 runs to 14 residues. CDR3 sequence (DNA): TGTGCCACCAGTGACGCGGCACATTCTTACGAGCAGTACTTC. Its translation: CATSDAAHSYEQYF.

V usage is TRBV6-6 and J usage is TRBJ1-6, with D tentatively TRBD1 (5 bases). V was pared by 5 bases and J by 10 bases, with 12 bases between. Germline loops: CDR1 MNHNY, CDR2 SVGAGI (reference sequence). The CDR3 extends over 13 amino acids. DNA for the CDR3: TGTGCCAGCAGTCCTCCAGGGTACTCACCCCTCCACTTT. Encoded protein: CASSPPGYSPLHF.

The chain carries TRBV6-5 and TRBJ1-5, with 8 positions matching TRBD1. Germline CDR1 is MNHEY and CDR2 is SVGAGI. The CDR3 length is 14 residues. Germline trimming cut 8 bases from V and 3 bases from J; bases unmatched to any gene: 6. The CDR3 sequence: CASGLTGDNQPQHF. The DNA of the CDR3 is TGTGCCAGCGGTCTGACAGGGGACAATCAGCCCCAGCATTTT.

The chain carries TRBV7-8 and TRBJ2-5, with D maybe TRBD2 (5 bases). The CDR3 is 14 amino acids. CDR1 SGHVS and CDR2 FQNEAQ come from the germline V gene. Trimming stripped 2 bases from V and 1 base from J, with 8 bases between. The CDR3 spells CASSLRETQETQYF. The CDR3 DNA reads as TGTGCCAGCAGCTTAAGGGAGACCCAAGAGACCCAGTACTTC.

This clone was detected only once. This chain links TRBV18 with TRBJ2-2; a possible D gene is TRBD2 (7 bases). CDR1 and CDR2 (germline): KGHSH, LQKENI. V lost 0 bases to trimming and J lost 5 bases, with 13 bases between them. CDR3 length: 16 residues. The CDR3 sequence is CASSPPARGGTGELFF. The CDR3 DNA sequence: TGTGCCAGCTCACCACCGGCCAGGGGAGGGACCGGGGAGCTGTTTTTT. Looking up the rest from reference TRBV18 and TRBJ2-2 gives the full variable domain: NAGVMQNPRHLVRRRGQEARLRCSPMKGHSHVYWYRQLPEEGLKFMVYLQKENIIDESGMPKERFSAEFPKEGPSILRIQQVVRGDSAAYFCASSPPARGGTGELFFGEGSRLTVL.